This T cell receptor beta chain is drawn from a study of blood T cell repertoires in COVID-19. Measured with immunoSEQ multiplex PCR; TCRdb has only the in-frame clones, and not every one. The sample lists more than 95,000 clones, roughly 91% occurring once. The CDR3 totals 15 residues. In germline, CDR1 is MNHEY, CDR2 SVGAGI. Trimming took 6 bases from V and 1 from J, leaving 13 bases between them. The chain uses TRBV6-5 and TRBJ1-5, with a tentative D call TRBD1 (5 bases). The sequence came from a human donor in a cohort sampled during active COVID-19. Sequences were obtained from peripheral blood. The CDR3 loop reads CASSQVSGSNQPQHF. The CDR3 DNA is TGTGCCAGCAGCCAAGTTTCAGGGAGCAATCAGCCCCAGCATTTT.